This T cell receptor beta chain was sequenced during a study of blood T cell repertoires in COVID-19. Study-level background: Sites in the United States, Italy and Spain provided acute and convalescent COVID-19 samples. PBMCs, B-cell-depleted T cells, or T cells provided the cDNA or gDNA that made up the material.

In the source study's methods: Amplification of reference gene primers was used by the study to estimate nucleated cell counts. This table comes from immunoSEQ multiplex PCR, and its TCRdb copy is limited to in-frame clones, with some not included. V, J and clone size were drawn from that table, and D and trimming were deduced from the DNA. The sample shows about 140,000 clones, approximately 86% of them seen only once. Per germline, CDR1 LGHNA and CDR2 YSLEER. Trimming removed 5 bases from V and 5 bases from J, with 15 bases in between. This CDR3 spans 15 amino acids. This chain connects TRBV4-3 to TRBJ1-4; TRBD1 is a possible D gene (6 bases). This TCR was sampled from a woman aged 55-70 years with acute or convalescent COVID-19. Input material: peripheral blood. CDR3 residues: CASSSTGTPNEKLFF. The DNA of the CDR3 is TGCGCCAGCAGCAGTACCGGGACACCGAATGAAAAACTGTTTTTT.